The T cell receptor beta chain described here comes from a study of T cell responses to AZD1222 COVID-19 vaccine. Analyses pooled second doses at about 4 or about 12 weeks. This CDR3 spans 13 amino acids. Germline assignment: CDR1 SSHAT and CDR2 FNYEAQ (reference sequence). Details on this clone: The target antigen is unknown. The germline gene is not matched at one end of the junction; a read error may be the cause.

Measured with immunoSEQ multiplex PCR; TCRdb has only the in-frame clones, and not every one. The table includes more than 150,000 clones, 85% to 95% detected once. Study-level results: Distributed over spike, vaccine-associated CD4 TCRs predominated at 160-218 and 743-854.

Material: peripheral blood, obtained 28 days after the second AZD1222 dose. The TCR originated in an adult who received the AZD1222 COVID-19 vaccine. This chain links TRBV7-7 with TRBJ2-1; tentative D call: TRBD2 (5 bases). CDR3 amino acids: CASSKDLYNEQFF. CDR3 nucleotide sequence: TGTGCTAGCAGCAAGGACTTGTACAATGAGCAGTTCTTC.